A single sample gave rise to the 21 T cell receptor beta chains below, sequenced in a study of immune cell composition in non-small cell lung cancer. Using immunoSEQ multiplex PCR, the repertoire was profiled, and TCRdb retains in-frame clones only, with some absent. The sample includes approximately 3,000 clones, about 81% seen only once; the top ten take 9.5% to 12%. These sequences were also reported in another study, on CD4 T cells in lung cancer.

The sample consisted of lung tumor tissue. The receptor set was obtained from a human donor with non-small cell lung cancer.

The rearrangement uses TRBV4-1 and TRBJ1-1; 9 bases fit TRBD1. The ends lost 5 bases at V and 4 bases at J; junction bases unmatched: 8. CDR3 length: 15 amino acids. Germline loops: CDR1 MGHRA, CDR2 YSYEKL. CDR3 bases: TGCGCCAGCAGCACCCGGACAGGGGTGAGCACTGAAGCTTTCTTT. Protein sequence: CASSTRTGVSTEAFF.

This clone was seen a few times. This sequence joins TRBV2 and TRBJ2-7, with TRBD1 matching 11 bases. Losses at the gene ends were 7 bases for V and 4 bases for J; bases not matched to a gene: 9. Germline V CDR1 and CDR2: SNHLY, FYNNEI. The CDR3 covers 15 residues. The CDR3 sequence is CASTTPGTGGYEQYF. The CDR3 bases are TGTGCCAGCACCACACCTGGGACAGGGGGATACGAGCAGTACTTC.

The chain couples TRBV19 to TRBJ2-1; 7 bases fit TRBD2. Germline V CDR1 and CDR2: LNHDA, SQIVND (reference sequence). CDR3 length equals 16 residues. Unmatched junction bases numbered 7, after V lost 3 bases and J lost 2 bases. The CDR3 DNA sequence: TGTGCCAGTAGTATGCGGGGCGGGAGCGCCTACAATGAGCAGTTCTTC. This sequence encodes CASSMRGGSAYNEQFF.

Turning to this clone: The same CDR3 arises from other DNA sequences in this sample as well. The chain uses TRBV19 and TRBJ2-7, with D perhaps matching TRBD1 (6 bases). CDR3 size: 14 residues. Germline CDR1 reads LNHDA; CDR2 reads SQIVND (reference sequence). Trimming shortened V by 5 bases and J by 2 bases, and 13 bases separated the two germline ends. CDR3 DNA sequence: TGTGCCAGTAGTGAACAGGGAAGCGCCTACGAGCAGTACTTC. Translation gives CASSEQGSAYEQYF.

The chain links TRBV7-9 to TRBJ2-5; 8 bases map to TRBD1. The CDR3 is 17 amino acids. V shed 6 bases, J shed 5 bases, and the junction held 17 bases outside the gene matches. Germline V gives CDR1 SEHNR, CDR2 FQNEAQ (reference sequence). The chain's CDR3 is CASSPGQGPSGIETQYF. CDR3 sequence (DNA): TGTGCCAGCAGTCCAGGACAGGGTCCCTCCGGGATTGAGACCCAGTACTTC.

The CDR3: CASSLAGRPEAFF. The CDR3 DNA reads as TGTGCCAGCAGCTTAGCAGGGAGGCCTGAAGCTTTCTTT. The chain combines TRBV7-9 with TRBJ1-1; no clear D gene. Germline assignment: CDR1 SEHNR and CDR2 FQNEAQ (reference sequence). This CDR3 is 13 amino acids long. The V end lost 0 bases, the J end lost 6 bases, and 8 bases lay between the germline ends. The variable domain in full, with the rest retrieved from reference TRBV7-9 and TRBJ1-1, is DTGVSQNPRHKITKRGQNVTFRCDPISEHNRLYWYRQTLGQGPEFLTYFQNEAQLEKSRLLSDRFSAERPKGSFSTLEIQRTEQGDSAMYLCASSLAGRPEAFFGQGTRLTVV.

The rearrangement links TRBV7-6 to TRBJ2-6; a possible D gene is TRBD1 (5 bases). This CDR3 region has 16 residues. Trimming removed 5 bases at V and 0 bases at J, with 11 bases between. CDR1 is SGHVS and CDR2 is FNYEAQ in the germline V gene. The CDR3 DNA is TGTGCCAGCAGCCCGACAGAGTCCTCTGGGGCCAACGTCCTGACTTTC. It translates to CASSPTESSGANVLTF.

The chain links TRBV4-2 to TRBJ2-1; tentatively, D is TRBD1 (5 bases). Germline V gene data show CDR1 as LGHNA and CDR2 as YNFKEQ. This CDR3 contains 17 residues. Trimming shortened V by 0 bases and J by 1 base, and 13 bases separated the two germline ends. Here the CDR3 DNA reads TGTGCCAGCAGCCAAGAGGCGTTTAGGGGTTCCTACAATGAGCAGTTCTTC. Protein: CASSQEAFRGSYNEQFF.

This clone turned up a few times. The chain couples TRBV29-1 to TRBJ2-3; D not resolved. CDR1 is SQVTM and CDR2 is ANQGSEA in the germline V gene. There are 12 residues in the CDR3. Trimming took 3 bases from V and 1 from J, leaving 5 bases between them. Written as DNA, the CDR3 is TGCAGCGTTGACACAGGCACAGATACGCAGTATTTT. Translating gives CSVDTGTDTQYF.

The chain has TRBV7-3 and TRBJ2-1, with a weak D call TRBD2 (6 bases). The CDR3 extends over 15 amino acids. In germline, CDR1 is SGHTA, CDR2 FQGTGA. V was pared by 5 bases and J by 5 bases, with 16 bases between. The CDR3 is CASSPSGRRDNEQFF. The CDR3 nucleotides read TGTGCCAGCAGCCCCAGCGGGCGTAGGGACAATGAGCAGTTCTTC.

On this clone: At the DNA level, this CDR3 is encoded by other sequences in the same sample as well. The V call is TRBV2, the J call TRBJ1-2; 9 bases are a match to TRBD1. Germline trimming cut 6 bases from V and 6 bases from J; bases unmatched to any gene: 5. CDR1 SNHLY and CDR2 FYNNEI come from the germline V gene. The CDR3 runs to 13 residues. The CDR3 is CASSEWTGDGYTF. The DNA of the CDR3 is TGTGCCAGCAGCGAATGGACAGGGGATGGCTACACCTTC.

The CDR3 region is CASSFGETDTQYF. In DNA, the CDR3 is TGTGCCAGCAGCTTTGGGGAGACAGATACGCAGTATTTT. The chain recombines TRBV5-8 with TRBJ2-3; D is perhaps TRBD2 (5 bases). Germline values: CDR1 SGHTS, CDR2 YDEGEE. This CDR3 comprises 13 residues. Trimming removed 2 bases at V and 3 bases at J, with 7 bases between.

This chain links TRBV7-2 with TRBJ1-1, with D possibly being TRBD1 (6 bases). Trimming cost V 4 bases and J 8 bases, with 17 bases left between them. Looked up from germline, CDR1 is SGHTA and CDR2 is FQGNSA. The CDR3 is 14 amino acids. CDR3 nucleotides: TGTGCCAGCAGCTCCGGGGGGGCGCTTTACGAAGCTTTCTTT. Protein sequence: CASSSGGALYEAFF.

This chain joins TRBV18 and TRBJ1-6; D may be TRBD1 (6 bases). Germline lookup yields CDR1 KGHSH and CDR2 LQKENI. The length of the CDR3 is 18 residues. V was shortened by 6 bases and J by 1 base, with 19 bases between the two germline ends. This CDR3 is CASSPNPTGISYNSPLHF. CDR3 in DNA: TGTGCCAGCTCCCCAAACCCCACAGGGATATCCTATAATTCACCCCTCCACTTT. Supplemented by reference TRBV18 and TRBJ1-6, the full variable domain reads NAGVMQNPRHLVRRRGQEARLRCSPMKGHSHVYWYRQLPEEGLKFMVYLQKENIIDESGMPKERFSAEFPKEGPSILRIQQVVRGDSAAYFCASSPNPTGISYNSPLHFGNGTRLTVT.

The chain has TRBV6-5 and TRBJ1-1, with D possibly TRBD1 on 6 matching bases. Per the germline V gene, CDR1 is MNHEY and CDR2 is SVGAGI. The CDR3 sequence is 13 residues long. Trimming took off 7 bases at V and 5 bases at J, with 14 bases between the two ends. The CDR3: CASTLAGATEAFF. DNA of the CDR3: TGTGCCAGCACCCTGGCGGGGGCAACTGAAGCTTTCTTT.

The V gene is TRBV7-2, the J gene TRBJ2-7, with 11 bases identical to TRBD2. This CDR3 region has 15 residues. The germline V gene has CDR1 SGHTA and CDR2 FQGNSA. V shed 3 bases and J 5 bases; nucleotides not matched to a gene: 6. Written as DNA, the CDR3 is TGTGCCAGCAGCTTCCAACTAGCGGGGGACCACGAGCAGTACTTC. Encoded protein: CASSFQLAGDHEQYF.

The V gene is TRBV5-4, the J gene TRBJ1-2, with D possibly matching TRBD1 (6 bases). In germline, CDR1 is SGHNT, CDR2 YYREEE (reference sequence). Trimming removed 2 bases at V and 4 bases at J, with 18 bases between. This CDR3 comprises 16 residues. The CDR3, as DNA: TGTGCCAGCAGCTTCGGTCGACAGGACAGAGCCTATGGCTACACCTTC. Translating gives CASSFGRQDRAYGYTF.

The V call is TRBV12-5, the J call TRBJ2-2, with 7 bases identical to TRBD1. Trimming at V came to 8 bases and at J to 6 bases, leaving 6 bases not matched to a gene. In germline, CDR1 is LGHNT, CDR2 FRNRAP. The CDR3 has 13 residues. The CDR3 bases are TGTGCTAGTACCAGGGGGTTTGCCGGGGAGCTGTTTTTT. The encoded protein is CASTRGFAGELFF.

The V call is TRBV19, the J call TRBJ1-2, with D possibly TRBD1 on 5 matching bases. Germline loops: CDR1 LNHDA, CDR2 SQIVND (reference sequence). Between the trimmed V and J ends, which lost 9 bases and 1 base, there was a span of 6 bases. CDR3 length equals 11 residues. CDR3 amino acids: CASDSNYGYTF. CDR3 coding DNA: TGTGCCAGCGACAGTAACTATGGCTACACCTTC. The complete variable domain, with remaining parts taken from reference TRBV19 and TRBJ1-2, reads DGGITQSPKYLFRKEGQNVTLSCEQNLNHDAMYWYRQDPGQGLRLIYYSQIVNDFQKGDIAEGYSVSREKKESFPLTVTSAQKNPTAFYLCASDSNYGYTFGSGTRLTVV.

The chain employs TRBV9 and TRBJ1-2, with TRBD1 identical over 8 bases. The CDR3 runs to 12 residues. Germline CDR1 and CDR2: SGDLS and YYNGEE. The junction had 3 bases not matched to a gene; V was cut back by 5 bases and J by 6 bases. Here the CDR3 DNA reads TGTGCCAGCAGTGGGACAGGCAATGGCTACACCTTC. Translation: CASSGTGNGYTF.

The chain has TRBV5-5 and TRBJ1-1, with D unclear. In germline, CDR1 is SGHKS, CDR2 YYEKEE (reference sequence). The CDR3 has 14 residues. V shed 0 bases and J shed 3 bases, with 9 bases lying between them. In DNA form, the CDR3 reads TGTGCCAGCAGCTTGGACTTTGAGTACACTGAAGCTTTCTTT. This sequence encodes CASSLDFEYTEAFF.